This is a list of T cell receptor beta chains from one sample in a study of a mutant IDH1 vaccine in newly diagnosed glioma. For these receptors, no antigen is known. The assay was immunoSEQ multiplex PCR, and TCRdb's table has in-frame clones only and misses some. This sample has 50,000 to 55,000 clones; 65% occur once, and the top ten carry 4% to 5.5%. The sample in question was peripheral blood mononuclear cells (PBMCs), obtained from a glioma patient whose treatment included an IDH1 peptide vaccine. The receptors stem from a man aged 40-55 years with glioma. Some clones in this sample may be carry-over from other donors' samples. CDR3s include the opening cysteine and the closing phenylalanine or tryptophan. A D gene is named only where the DNA matches it firmly. Clone size, where shown, is once, few, many, or a class for clones that have expanded.

TRBV27,TRBJ1-2,-,-,CASSLVARGLIYYGYTF,TGTGCCAGCAGCCTCGTGGCTCGGGGACTGATTTACTATGGCTACACCTTC
TRBV18,TRBJ2-5,-,-,CASSQQETQYF,TGTGCCAGCTCGCAACAAGAGACCCAGTACTTC
TRBV7-7,TRBJ2-5,-,-,CASSSRQRETQYF,TGTGCTAGCAGCTCCCGACAGCGAGAGACCCAGTACTTC
TRBV6-1,TRBJ1-6,-,TRBD1,CASAPQGGDSPLHF,TGTGCCAGCGCGCCACAGGGGGGAGATTCACCCCTCCACTTT
TRBV6-5,TRBJ1-2,few,-,CASSSRTFGGYTF,TGTGCCAGCAGCTCCAGAACCTTTGGGGGCTACACCTTC
TRBV9,TRBJ1-1,-,-,CASSVGPGRTNQAFF,TGTGCCAGCAGCGTAGGCCCAGGGAGGACAAATCAAGCTTTCTTT
TRBV5-4,TRBJ1-6,-,-,CASSERTDSPLHF,TGTGCCAGCAGCGAGAGGACGGACTCACCCCTCCACTTT
TRBV15,TRBJ1-5,few,-,CATSRTTSGRLSQHF,TGTGCCACCAGCAGGACAACATCGGGGCGTTTATCCCAGCATTTT
TRBV10-3,TRBJ2-7,-,TRBD1,CAIRPGTGREQYF,TGTGCCATCAGGCCGGGGACAGGTCGTGAGCAGTACTTC
TRBV5-1,TRBJ2-1,-,TRBD1,CASSLQGAQNNEQFF,TGCGCCAGCAGCCTCCAGGGGGCGCAGAACAATGAGCAGTTCTTC
TRBV19,TRBJ2-7,few,TRBD1,CASSAGTGDYEQYF,TGTGCCAGTAGCGCTGGGACAGGGGACTACGAGCAGTACTTC
TRBV2,TRBJ1-6,-,-,CASSDRYPDSPLHF,TGTGCCAGCAGTGACAGGTACCCAGATTCACCCCTCCACTTT
TRBV15,TRBJ2-2,-,-,CATSREVAMNTGELFF,TGTGCCACCAGCAGAGAGGTCGCAATGAACACCGGGGAGCTGTTTTTT
TRBV18,TRBJ1-3,-,TRBD1,CASSPFQGDPGNTIYF,TGTGCCAGCTCACCATTCCAGGGGGATCCTGGAAACACCATATATTTT
TRBV27,TRBJ2-7,-,-,CASSFGSLGYEQYF,TGTGCCAGCAGTTTTGGCAGTTTAGGCTACGAGCAGTACTTC
TRBV19,TRBJ1-5,-,-,CASSGWGRGGDQPQHF,TGTGCCAGTAGCGGATGGGGGAGGGGTGGCGATCAGCCCCAGCATTTT
TRBV27,TRBJ1-1,few,-,CASSLYQGGNTEAFF,TGTGCCAGCAGTTTATACCAGGGTGGCAACACTGAAGCTTTCTTT
TRBV5-6,TRBJ1-5,-,-,CASSPRSGQPQHF,TGTGCCAGCAGCCCCCGGTCCGGTCAGCCCCAGCATTTT
TRBV5-1,TRBJ2-3,-,-,CASSLGVFVLSASTDTQYF,TGCGCCAGCAGCTTGGGGGTTTTCGTTTTAAGTGCTAGCACAGATACGCAGTATTTT
TRBV30,TRBJ1-1,-,-,CAWSEAFRPARRAFF,TGTGCCTGGAGCGAAGCTTTTCGACCAGCCCGGAGGGCTTTCTTT
TRBV5-4,TRBJ2-7,-,TRBD2,CASSLAGREFSYEQYF,TGTGCCAGCAGCTTGGCCGGGAGGGAGTTCTCCTACGAGCAGTACTTC
TRBV5-1,TRBJ2-2,-,TRBD1,CASSAQGAWTGELFF,TGCGCCAGCAGCGCACAGGGGGCTTGGACCGGGGAGCTGTTTTTT
TRBV27,TRBJ1-5,-,TRBD1,CASSPGTAMNQPQHF,TGTGCCAGCAGTCCCGGGACAGCCATGAATCAGCCCCAGCATTTT
TRBV10-3,TRBJ2-3,-,-,CAISDEGHTDTQYF,TGTGCCATCAGTGATGAGGGGCACACAGATACGCAGTATTTT
TRBV5-6,TRBJ2-7,-,-,CASSSAGTLRPYEQYF,TGTGCCAGCAGCTCGGCCGGGACACTAAGACCCTACGAGCAGTACTTC
TRBV27,TRBJ1-2,-,-,CASSPQTGSYTF,TGTGCCAGCAGTCCACAGACAGGAAGCTACACCTTC
TRBV30,TRBJ1-1,few,-,CAWSASRSVNTEAFF,TGTGCCTGGAGTGCATCCCGGTCGGTAAACACTGAAGCTTTCTTT
TRBV7-9,TRBJ2-7,-,-,CASSQRGQAYEQYF,TGTGCCAGCAGCCAACGGGGTCAAGCCTACGAGCAGTACTTC
TRBV2,TRBJ1-3,-,-,CASGQGGIISGNTIYF,TGTGCCAGCGGACAAGGCGGTATAATCTCTGGAAACACCATATATTTT
TRBV7-2,TRBJ1-6,few,-,CASSSLRNSPLHF,TGTGCCAGCAGCTCATTAAGGAATTCACCCCTCCACTTT
TRBV7-2,TRBJ2-5,-,TRBD2,CASSLSSGGGGQETQYF,TGTGCCAGCAGCTTAAGTTCGGGTGGCGGGGGCCAAGAGACCCAGTACTTC
TRBV11-2,TRBJ2-7,-,-,CASSLGDYPWEQYF,TGTGCCAGCAGCTTAGGAGACTATCCATGGGAGCAGTACTTC
TRBV5-4,TRBJ1-6,-,-,CASSFDRDNSPLHF,TGTGCCAGCAGCTTTGATCGGGATAATTCACCCCTCCACTTT
TRBV5-1,TRBJ2-1,-,TRBD2,CASSLVFAGGAVVNEQFF,TGCGCCAGCAGCTTGGTTTTTGCGGGGGGGGCCGTGGTAAATGAGCAGTTCTTC
TRBV11-2,TRBJ2-5,-,-,CASSSTRQETQYF,TGTGCCAGCAGCTCTACTAGGCAGGAGACCCAGTACTTC
TRBV2,TRBJ2-7,once,TRBD1,CASSSEQGVGEQYF,TGTGCCAGCAGTTCGGAGCAGGGGGTAGGGGAGCAGTACTTC
TRBV11-2,TRBJ2-7,-,-,CASSFSGTTYEQYF,TGTGCCAGCAGCTTCTCAGGGACCACCTACGAGCAGTACTTC
TRBV5-8,TRBJ1-5,-,TRBD1,CASSTSGGGQPQHF,TGTGCCAGCAGCACCTCAGGGGGCGGTCAGCCCCAGCATTTT
TRBV27,TRBJ1-2,few,TRBD1,CASSSPRGEDYGYTF,TGTGCCAGCAGTTCTCCCAGGGGGGAGGACTATGGCTACACCTTC
TRBV27,TRBJ2-7,-,-,CASSYDWGAYEQYF,TGTGCCAGCAGTTATGACTGGGGGGCTTACGAGCAGTACTTC
TRBV2,TRBJ1-3,-,-,CASRSGGGNTIYF,TGTGCCAGCAGAAGCGGGGGAGGAAACACCATATATTTT
TRBV6-5,TRBJ1-1,-,-,CASSYVGGGNTEAFF,TGTGCCAGCAGTTACGTGGGGGGCGGCAACACTGAAGCTTTCTTT
TRBV19,TRBJ2-5,-,-,CASSIDPSGRKTQYF,TGTGCCAGTAGTATAGATCCCTCGGGGCGCAAGACCCAGTACTTC
TRBV19,TRBJ1-2,-,-,CASSVRDTDYGYTF,TGTGCCAGTAGTGTTCGGGACACTGACTATGGCTACACCTTC
TRBV2,TRBJ1-2,-,-,CASSPLYGYTF,TGTGCCAGCAGTCCGCTGTATGGCTACACCTTC
TRBV29-1,TRBJ1-3,-,-,CSVEQGAGNTIYF,TGCAGCGTTGAACAGGGCGCTGGAAACACCATATATTTT
TRBV9,TRBJ2-3,few,-,CASSVGFPDTQYF,TGTGCCAGCAGCGTTGGGTTTCCAGATACGCAGTATTTT
TRBV18,TRBJ1-5,few,-,CASSPPGGAHQPQHF,TGTGCCAGCTCACCACCTGGAGGGGCTCATCAGCCCCAGCATTTT
TRBV6-6,TRBJ2-3,few,-,CASSYGKYTDTQYF,TGTGCCAGCAGTTACGGGAAGTACACAGATACGCAGTATTTT
TRBV11-2,TRBJ2-3,-,TRBD2,CASSLRTSGGASTDTQYF,TGTGCCAGCAGCCTCCGGACTAGCGGGGGAGCTAGCACAGATACGCAGTATTTT
TRBV6-6,TRBJ2-7,-,TRBD2,CASSQLAGGMTEQYF,TGTGCCAGCAGTCAACTAGCGGGGGGTATGACCGAGCAGTACTTC